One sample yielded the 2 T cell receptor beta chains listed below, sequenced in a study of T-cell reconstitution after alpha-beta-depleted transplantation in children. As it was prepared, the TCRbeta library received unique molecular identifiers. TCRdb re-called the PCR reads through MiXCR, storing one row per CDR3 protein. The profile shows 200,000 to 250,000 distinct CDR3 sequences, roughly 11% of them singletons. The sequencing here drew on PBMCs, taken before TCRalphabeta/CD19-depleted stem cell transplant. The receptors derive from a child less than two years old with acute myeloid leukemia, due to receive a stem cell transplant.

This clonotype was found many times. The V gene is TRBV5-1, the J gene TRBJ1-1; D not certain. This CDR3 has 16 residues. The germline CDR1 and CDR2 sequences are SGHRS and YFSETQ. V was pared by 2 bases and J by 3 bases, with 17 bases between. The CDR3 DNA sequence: TGCGCCAGCAGCTTCCCACCTACGGGTCGGCACACTGAAGCTTTCTTT. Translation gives CASSFPPTGRHTEAFF.

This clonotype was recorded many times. In nucleotides, the CDR3 is TGTGCCAGCAGCTCAGAGGTAGCGGGCTACACCTTC. Translated: CASSSEVAGYTF. V usage is TRBV7-8 and J usage is TRBJ1-2; D gene ambiguous. Germline-derived CDR1 and CDR2 are SGHVS and FQNEAQ. The length of the CDR3 is 12 residues. The V end was cut by 4 bases, the J end by 8 bases, with 11 bases between.